This TCR beta chain originates from a study of blood T cell repertoires in COVID-19. Study details: Samples taken during acute and convalescent COVID-19 were collected in the United States, Italy and Spain. In each case, the material was cDNA or gDNA derived from T cells, B-cell-depleted T cells, or PBMCs.

Original processing methods: It was from reference gene primer amplification that nucleated cell counts were estimated. Using immunoSEQ multiplex PCR, the repertoire was profiled, and TCRdb retains in-frame clones only, with some absent. The DNA was the basis for D and trimming; V, J and clone size are from that table. This table has a few hundred thousand clones, about 79% appearing once. Sequencing was carried out using peripheral blood. This receptor was taken from a woman aged 40 to 50 who had recovered from COVID-19.

CDR3 sequence (DNA): TGTGCCAGCAGCCGGGGCAAGGGCAATCAGCCCCAGCATTTT. Its translation: CASSRGKGNQPQHF. This sequence joins TRBV7-8 and TRBJ1-5, with TRBD1 as a possible D gene (5 bases). Germline V CDR1 and CDR2: SGHVS, FQNEAQ. The V end lost 5 bases, the J end lost 2 bases, and 10 bases lay between the germline ends. This CDR3 is built from 14 residues.